This T cell receptor (beta chain) is drawn from a study of OX40 agonist ivuxolimab in advanced cancers. Findings and caveats of the study: The specificity for antigen of the expanded peripheral T cells was not determined. At 0.1 to 3.0 mg/kg, clonal expansion of CD4+ and CD8+ blood T cells had occurred by week 6.

The CDR3 is 14 amino acids. The V segment lost 3 bases and the J segment 3 bases; nucleotides outside the gene matches: 8. The V gene's germline CDR1 is GTSNPN and CDR2 SVGIG (reference sequence). Using immunoSEQ multiplex PCR, the repertoire was profiled, and TCRdb retains in-frame clones only, with some absent. The top ten hold 1.5% to 2% of the sample, which has about 80,000 clones, 80% to 95% seen once. With respect to this clone: The antigen is undetermined.

The rearrangement links TRBV30 to TRBJ2-7; 7 nucleotides agree with TRBD2. The clonotype comes from an adult with an advanced solid tumor such as melanoma, head and neck, liver or kidney cancer. The specimen was CD4+ or CD8+ T cells sorted from blood, collected in a trial of the OX40 agonist ivuxolimab. The CDR3 protein is CAWSSPWGGYEQYF. The CDR3 DNA reads TGTGCCTGGAGCTCCCCATGGGGGGGCTACGAGCAGTACTTC.